Below are 7 T cell receptor beta chains sequenced from a single sample in a study of T cells after yellow fever vaccination. Each CDR3 protein is one row after TCRdb ran MiXCR on the 5' RACE reads. The repertoire includes just under 600,000 distinct CDR3 sequences, roughly 13% of them detected once, and roughly an eighth sits in the top ten. This specimen was PBMCs, taken on the day of the yellow fever booster vaccination. These receptor sequences come from a man in his thirties or forties who received the YFV17D yellow fever vaccine.

This clonotype has a handful of counts. V usage is TRBV7-3 and J usage is TRBJ2-7, with D possibly being TRBD2 (6 bases). CDR1 SGHTA and CDR2 FQGTGA come from the germline V gene. With 2 bases removed from V and 6 bases from J, the gap between germline ends came to 14 bases. CDR3 length equals 14 residues. CDR3 sequence: CASSLYTGATEQYF. CDR3 coding DNA: TGTGCCAGCAGCTTATATACGGGAGCGACCGAGCAGTACTTC.

This clonotype has just a few counts. The rearrangement uses TRBV11-2 and TRBJ2-3; D is unresolved. The CDR3 sequence is 17 residues long. From germline, CDR1 is SGHAT and CDR2 FQNNGV. V was cut by 3 bases and J by 5 bases, with 21 bases left in between. In nucleotides, the CDR3 is TGTGCCAGCAGCTTTCGTACCTATCCATTAGCCATAGATACGCAGTATTTT. It encodes CASSFRTYPLAIDTQYF.

CDR3 protein: CASSYSGLHDEQFF. CDR3 nucleotide sequence: TGTGCCAGCAGTTACTCGGGACTCCACGATGAGCAGTTCTTC. The chain joins TRBV6-2 or TRBV6-3 to TRBJ2-1, with D possibly being TRBD2 (6 bases). Deletions cut 0 bases from V and 8 bases from J, with 11 bases between. The CDR3 extends over 14 amino acids. Germline values: CDR1 MNHEY, CDR2 SVGEGT.

This chain connects TRBV15 to TRBJ2-3, with 10 nucleotides matching TRBD2. The CDR3 loop spans 17 amino acids. Germline V gene sequence: CDR1 LNHNV, CDR2 YYDKDF (reference sequence). Unmatched junction bases numbered 10, after V lost 4 bases and J lost 3 bases. This CDR3 is CATSKGPGTSATDTQYF. The CDR3 region has the DNA TGTGCCACCAGCAAGGGACCCGGGACTAGCGCAACAGATACGCAGTATTTT.

This chain joins TRBV27 and TRBJ2-7; D unclear. The CDR3 spans 15 residues. V lost 5 bases, J lost 0 bases, and 14 bases lay in between. Germline lookup yields CDR1 MNHEY and CDR2 SMNVEV (reference sequence). The CDR3 loop reads CASSPRKLNSYEQYF. The CDR3 DNA reads as TGTGCCAGCAGTCCAAGGAAGCTGAACTCCTACGAGCAGTACTTC.

V is TRBV28 and J is TRBJ2-5; 8 bases are a match to TRBD1. V was pared by 3 bases and J by 4 bases, with 10 bases of the junction left unmatched. CDR1 is MDHEN and CDR2 is SYDVKM in the germline V gene. The CDR3 is 16 residues long. CDR3: CASSFPRGQGGETQYF. The DNA for the CDR3 is TGTGCCAGCAGTTTCCCACGAGGACAGGGAGGAGAGACCCAGTACTTC.

In this sample, this clonotype turned up a few times. V and J are TRBV5-1 and TRBJ2-1; the D call may be TRBD1 or TRBD2 (5 bases each). CDR3 length equals 15 residues. Germline CDR1 is SGHRS and CDR2 is YFSETQ. Trimming pared 0 bases from V and 5 bases from J, leaving 12 bases between. The CDR3 coding sequence is TGCGCCAGCAGCTTGGTGCAGGGAGCTAACAATGAGCAGTTCTTC. It encodes CASSLVQGANNEQFF. The full variable domain, with the rest looked up from reference TRBV5-1 and TRBJ2-1, is KAGVTQTPRYLIKTRGQQVTLSCSPISGHRSVSWYQQTPGQGLQFLFEYFSETQRNKGNFPGRFSGRQFSNSRSEMNVSTLELGDSALYLCASSLVQGANNEQFFGPGTRLTVL.